The 27 T cell receptor beta chains given below trace back to one sample, sequenced in a study of T-cell reconstitution after alpha-beta-depleted transplantation in children. Unique molecular identifiers tagged the TCRbeta library. TCRdb re-analysed the PCR reads in MiXCR, keeping a single row per CDR3 protein. The sample shows almost 400,000 distinct CDR3 sequences, 20% of them seen only once. The specimen comprised PBMCs from the stem cell graft donor, sampled from the stem cell graft. These receptor sequences come from a human donor who donated a stem cell graft to a child with acute myeloid leukemia.

This clonotype was recorded many times. V gene TRBV4-2 combines with J gene TRBJ2-7; D is unresolved. The CDR3 totals 14 residues. CDR1 is LGHNA and CDR2 is YNFKEQ in the germline V gene. V lost 1 base to trimming and J lost 3 bases, with 10 bases between them. The DNA for the CDR3 is TGTGCCAGCAGCCAAGCGGTGTCGAACTACGAGCAGTACTTC. This sequence encodes CASSQAVSNYEQYF.

This clonotype was counted at least ten times. This chain joins TRBV20-1 and TRBJ2-7, with D possibly being TRBD2 (6 bases). Looked up from germline, CDR1 is DFQATT and CDR2 is SNEGSKA (reference sequence). With 1 base removed from V and 3 bases from J, the gap between germline ends came to 10 bases. The CDR3 totals 13 residues. CDR3 sequence reads: CSARVSSGYEQYF. CDR3 nucleotide sequence: TGCAGTGCTAGAGTGAGTAGCGGCTACGAGCAGTACTTC.

This clonotype was seen just once. V is TRBV10-3 and J is TRBJ1-2; D is uncertain. The germline gives CDR1 ENHRY, CDR2 SYGVKD. This CDR3 has 17 residues. Trimming cost V 4 bases and J 0 bases, with 18 bases left between them. The CDR3 DNA sequence: TGTGCCATCAGTGGAGGCCGTGCCGCTATTCCTAACTATGGCTACACCTTC. Its translation is CAISGGRAAIPNYGYTF.

The sample holds one count of this clonotype. V usage is TRBV6-5 and J usage is TRBJ2-7; either TRBD1 or TRBD2 may supply D (5 bases each). CDR3 length equals 13 residues. The germline CDR1 and CDR2 sequences are MNHEY and SVGAGI. Trimming took off 4 bases at V and 4 bases at J, with 11 bases between the two ends. This CDR3 is CASSSGPQYEQYF. The CDR3 region has the DNA TGTGCCAGCAGTTCGGGACCGCAATACGAGCAGTACTTC.

The chain is built from TRBV20-1 and TRBJ1-5; D is unresolved. Germline V lookup: CDR1 DFQATT, CDR2 SNEGSKA (reference sequence). Between the trimmed V and J ends, which lost 0 bases and 3 bases, there was a span of 9 bases. This CDR3 is 14 amino acids long. The CDR3 DNA reads as TGCAGTGCTAGAGAGTCGGGATTCAATCAGCCCCAGCATTTT. Protein sequence: CSARESGFNQPQHF.

The chain has TRBV4-2 and TRBJ2-7; 9 bases line up with TRBD1. CDR1 is LGHNA and CDR2 is YNFKEQ in the germline V gene. The ends lost 3 bases at V and 5 bases at J; junction bases unmatched: 8. This CDR3 has 15 amino acids. The CDR3: CASSQTGTGSHEQYF. The CDR3 DNA reads as TGTGCCAGCAGCCAGACCGGGACAGGGTCGCACGAGCAGTACTTC.

V is TRBV10-2 and J is TRBJ2-1, with 10 bases aligning to TRBD2. The V segment lost 0 bases and the J segment 5 bases; nucleotides outside the gene matches: 7. Germline loops: CDR1 WSHSY, CDR2 SAAADI. The CDR3 contains 17 residues. CDR3 DNA: TGCGCCAGCAGTGAGTCTTCGCTAGCGGGAGCGAACAATGAGCAGTTCTTC. This gives the protein CASSESSLAGANNEQFF.

V and J are TRBV20-1 and TRBJ2-5, with D unclear. Deletions cut 2 bases from V and 0 bases from J, with 16 bases between. From germline, CDR1 is DFQATT and CDR2 SNEGSKA (reference sequence). The CDR3 runs to 16 residues. CDR3 amino acids: CSARSEYGNYQETQYF. Written as DNA, the CDR3 is TGCAGTGCTAGATCCGAGTATGGGAACTACCAAGAGACCCAGTACTTC.

The chain is built from TRBV14 and TRBJ1-5; D not resolved. This CDR3 is 14 amino acids long. V was trimmed by 8 bases and J by 4 bases, leaving 15 bases between them. The germline CDR1 and CDR2 sequences are SGHDN and FVKESK. The CDR3 reads CASAPETDNQPQHF. In DNA, the CDR3 is TGTGCCAGCGCCCCAGAAACAGATAATCAGCCCCAGCATTTT.

This clonotype was seen many times. The genes are TRBV15 and TRBJ2-1; D gene unclear. In germline, CDR1 is LNHNV, CDR2 YYDKDF (reference sequence). The ends were cut back, 0 bases at V and 6 bases at J, with 3 bases in the middle. CDR3 length: 12 amino acids. The chain's CDR3 is CATSRDTNEQFF. The CDR3 region has the DNA TGTGCCACCAGCAGAGATACCAATGAGCAGTTCTTC. The variable domain in full, completed from reference TRBV15 and TRBJ2-1, reads DAMVIQNPRYQVTQFGKPVTLSCSQTLNHNVMYWYQQKSSQAPKLLFHYYDKDFNNEADTPDNFQSRRPNTSFCFLDIRSPGLGDTAMYLCATSRDTNEQFFGPGTRLTVL.

This clonotype was seen a few times. The J gene is TRBJ2-2, the V gene TRBV7-9, with a tentative D call TRBD1 (6 bases). Per germline, CDR1 SEHNR and CDR2 FQNEAQ (reference sequence). The ends were cut back, 4 bases at V and 9 bases at J, with 15 bases in the middle. CDR3 size: 14 residues. CDR3 region: CASSSSDRTRELFF. CDR3 coding DNA: TGTGCCAGCAGCTCAAGTGACAGGACCAGGGAGCTGTTTTTT. Full variable domain (outside the CDR3, taken from reference TRBV7-9 and TRBJ2-2): DTGVSQNPRHKITKRGQNVTFRCDPISEHNRLYWYRQTLGQGPEFLTYFQNEAQLEKSRLLSDRFSAERPKGSFSTLEIQRTEQGDSAMYLCASSSSDRTRELFFGEGSRLTVL.

This clonotype came up a few times. The J gene is TRBJ2-3, the V gene TRBV12-3 or TRBV12-4, with 9 bases lining up with TRBD2. V lost 2 bases, J lost 3 bases, and 9 bases stayed unmatched. The CDR3 sequence is 17 residues long. The CDR3 here is CASSLLAGNSGTDTQYF. The CDR3, as DNA: TGTGCCAGCAGTTTACTAGCGGGAAATTCGGGGACAGATACGCAGTATTTT.

This clonotype has a handful of counts. Mismatch with germline at one junction end may stem from a read error. The V gene is TRBV28, the J gene TRBJ2-7; D possibly corresponds to TRBD1 (6 bases). This CDR3 is built from 19 residues. CDR1 is MDHEN and CDR2 is SYDVKM in the germline V gene. This chain's CDR3 is CATSSGTPMDWPILGEQYF. CDR3 DNA sequence: TGTGCCACCAGTTCCGGGACACCCATGGACTGGCCCATCCTAGGCGAGCAGTACTTC.

This clonotype has a count of ten or more. CDR3 residues: CSARGTGGGYEQYF. The CDR3 coding sequence is TGCAGTGCTAGGGGGACAGGAGGTGGATACGAGCAGTACTTC. This sequence joins TRBV20-1 and TRBJ2-7; the match to TRBD1 covers 8 bases. With 3 bases clipped from V and 4 bases from J, the junction kept 8 bases outside the gene matches. The germline V gene encodes CDR1 DFQATT and CDR2 SNEGSKA (reference sequence). The CDR3 runs 14 residues.

This clonotype has at least ten counts. V usage is TRBV20-1 and J usage is TRBJ2-2; tentative D call: TRBD2 (5 bases). The V gene lost 6 bases and the J gene lost 2 bases, with 10 bases spanning the gap. The germline V gene has CDR1 DFQATT and CDR2 SNEGSKA (reference sequence). The CDR3 contains 13 residues. This chain's CDR3 is CSAYRLNTGELFF. In DNA form, the CDR3 reads TGCAGTGCATACAGACTAAACACCGGGGAGCTGTTTTTT.

J is TRBJ2-5 and V is TRBV7-2; D is possibly TRBD2 (5 bases). Deletions cut 6 bases from V and 4 bases from J, with 18 bases between. Germline V gives CDR1 SGHTA, CDR2 FQGNSA. The CDR3 has 15 residues. CDR3 DNA: TGTGCCAGCAGTAGCGCCCGACGAGCCCTAGAGACCCAGTACTTC. Translated: CASSSARRALETQYF.

The V and J genes are TRBV6-1 and TRBJ2-7, with D possibly being TRBD1 (7 bases). This CDR3 has 18 amino acids. The V gene lost 0 bases and the J gene lost 2 bases, with 20 bases spanning the gap. Per germline, CDR1 MNHNS and CDR2 SASEGT. As DNA, the CDR3 is TGTGCCAGCAGTGAAGCCCTTGCGGGGACAGCGTTTACCTACGAGCAGTACTTC. It is translated as CASSEALAGTAFTYEQYF.

The chain carries TRBV4-1 and TRBJ2-3; D is unresolved. Deletions cut 5 bases from V and 2 bases from J, with 14 bases between. The CDR3 runs 15 residues. Looked up from germline, CDR1 is MGHRA and CDR2 is YSYEKL. The CDR3: CASSLWTEYTDTQYF. The CDR3 DNA reads TGCGCCAGCAGCTTGTGGACGGAATACACAGATACGCAGTATTTT.

This clonotype was counted at least ten times. This chain connects TRBV10-3 to TRBJ2-1; 10 bases are shared with TRBD2. CDR1 ENHRY and CDR2 SYGVKD come from the germline V gene. J was trimmed by 7 bases and V by 4 bases; bases with no gene match: 7. This CDR3 is 15 amino acids long. The CDR3 here is CAISGAAGGLNEQFF. The CDR3 nucleotides read TGTGCCATCAGTGGAGCAGCGGGAGGGTTGAATGAGCAGTTCTTC.

The sample holds a few counts of this clonotype. The V and J genes are TRBV12-3 or TRBV12-4 and TRBJ2-7; no clear D gene. This CDR3 is built from 14 residues. Trimming stripped 2 bases from V and 0 bases from J, with 8 bases between. The CDR3 DNA reads as TGTGCCAGCAGTTTAAAGCGTTACTCCTACGAGCAGTACTTC. The encoded protein is CASSLKRYSYEQYF.

The genes are TRBV7-6 and TRBJ2-7; 7 bases fit TRBD1. The CDR3 runs 15 residues. Germline V CDR1 and CDR2: SGHVS, FNYEAQ. V lost 5 bases and J lost 0; bases outside the gene matches: 7. CDR3 loop: CASSAGTASSYEQYF. The CDR3 nucleotides read TGTGCCAGCAGCGCCGGGACAGCAAGCTCCTACGAGCAGTACTTC.

The chain recombines TRBV11-2 with TRBJ2-1; weak D call: TRBD2 (5 bases). Trimming took 0 bases from V and 6 from J, leaving 18 bases between them. Germline-derived CDR1 and CDR2 are SGHAT and FQNNGV. This CDR3 region has 17 residues. The CDR3 bases are TGTGCCAGCAGCTTAGATCCTCGAGGGATCAAGGGCAATGAGCAGTTCTTC. Translation: CASSLDPRGIKGNEQFF.

The chain joins TRBV12-3 or TRBV12-4 to TRBJ1-1; D unclear. Between the trimmed V and J ends, which lost 8 bases and 0 bases, there was a span of 10 bases. This CDR3 region has 13 residues. CDR3 bases: TGTGCCAGCGAGCGGGCCATGAACACTGAAGCTTTCTTT. It encodes CASERAMNTEAFF.

This chain joins TRBV4-2 and TRBJ2-3; 15 positions agree with TRBD2. The germline gives CDR1 LGHNA, CDR2 YNFKEQ. There are 19 residues in the CDR3. V lost 1 base, J lost 3 bases, and 8 bases stayed unmatched. CDR3 DNA sequence: TGTGCCAGCAGCCAAGGAAGAGGACTAGCGGGAGGGTATACAGATACGCAGTATTTT. It yields the protein CASSQGRGLAGGYTDTQYF.

This rearrangement joins TRBV6-1 to TRBJ2-3; D gene ambiguous. The CDR3 totals 13 residues. CDR1 is MNHNS and CDR2 is SASEGT in the germline V gene. Trimming pared 2 bases from V and 5 bases from J, leaving 8 bases between. CDR3 sequence (DNA): TGTGCCAGCAGTGAACTCCCTCTAGATACGCAGTATTTT. Its translation is CASSELPLDTQYF.

This chain uses TRBV5-1 with TRBJ2-1; D is possibly TRBD1 or TRBD2 (5 bases each). V lost 4 bases and J 15 bases, leaving 17 bases between the germline ends. Germline values: CDR1 SGHRS, CDR2 YFSETQ. The CDR3 spans 12 residues. The CDR3 DNA reads as TGCGCCAGCAGCCCTAGGGGCGAGGGGACGTTCTTC. This encodes CASSPRGEGTFF. The full variable domain, in which reference TRBV5-1 and TRBJ2-1 provide the parts outside the CDR3, is KAGVTQTPRYLIKTRGQQVTLSCSPISGHRSVSWYQQTPGQGLQFLFEYFSETQRNKGNFPGRFSGRQFSNSRSEMNVSTLELGDSALYLCASSPRGEGTFFGPGTRLTVL.

The genes are TRBV12-3 or TRBV12-4 and TRBJ2-7; 11 nucleotides align to TRBD2. This CDR3 has 18 amino acids. V lost 1 base and J lost 1; bases outside the gene matches: 9. This CDR3 is CASSLEVLAGAGSYEQYF. The CDR3 DNA reads TGTGCCAGCAGTTTAGAGGTACTAGCGGGAGCGGGGTCCTACGAGCAGTACTTC.